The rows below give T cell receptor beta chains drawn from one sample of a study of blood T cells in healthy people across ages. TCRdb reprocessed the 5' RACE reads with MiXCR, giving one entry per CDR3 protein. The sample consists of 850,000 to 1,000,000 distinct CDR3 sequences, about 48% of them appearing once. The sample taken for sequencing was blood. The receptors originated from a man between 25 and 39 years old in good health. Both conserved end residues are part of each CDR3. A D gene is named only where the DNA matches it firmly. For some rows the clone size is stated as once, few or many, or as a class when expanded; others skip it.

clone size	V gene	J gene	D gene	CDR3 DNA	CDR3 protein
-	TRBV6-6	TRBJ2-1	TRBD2	TGTGCCAGCGGGGGGACTAGCGGGAGTACGAGCGGTCATGAGCAGTTCTTC	CASGGTSGSTSGHEQFF
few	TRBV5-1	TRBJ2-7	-	TGCGCCAGCAGCTTCGGGGTCACTGACTCCTACGAGCAGTACTTC	CASSFGVTDSYEQYF
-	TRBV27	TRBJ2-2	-	TGTGCCAGCAGTTCCTCGAGGGGGAGCGGGGAGCTGTTTTTT	CASSSSRGSGELFF
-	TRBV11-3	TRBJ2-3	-	TGTGCCAGCAGCTTTTTCGAAACAGATACGCAGTATTTT	CASSFFETDTQYF
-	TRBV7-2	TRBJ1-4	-	TGTGCCAGCAGCTTAGCTGGAGGGGCTGAGGAAAAACTGTTTTTT	CASSLAGGAEEKLFF
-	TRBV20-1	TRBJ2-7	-	TGCAGTGCTAGAGATGTAGGGTCGCCCTCCTACGAGCAGTACTTC	CSARDVGSPSYEQYF
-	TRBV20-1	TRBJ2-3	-	TGCAGTGCCTGGGGGGCCTCTACAGATACGCAGTATTTT	CSAWGASTDTQYF
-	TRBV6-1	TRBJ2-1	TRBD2	TGTGCCAGCAGGGCCCTTAGCGGGGGCGCTTACAATGAGCAGTTCTTC	CASRALSGGAYNEQFF
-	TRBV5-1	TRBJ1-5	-	TGCGCCAGCAGCATTGGGGGGGACCCTTATCAGCCCCAGCATTTT	CASSIGGDPYQPQHF
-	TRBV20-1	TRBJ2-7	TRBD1	TGCAGTGCTAGCCGGGACAGATCCTACGAGCAGTACTTC	CSASRDRSYEQYF
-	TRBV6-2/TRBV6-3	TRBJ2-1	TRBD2	TGTGCCAGCAGTTACGGCGGGAGCGGGGGAGAGAATGAGCAGTTCTTC	CASSYGGSGGENEQFF
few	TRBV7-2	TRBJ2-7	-	TGTGCCAGCAGACCCTCAGGGGACTACGAGCAGTACTTC	CASRPSGDYEQYF
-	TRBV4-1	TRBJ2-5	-	TGCGCCAGCAGCCGTTGGCGACAAGAGACCCAGTACTTC	CASSRWRQETQYF
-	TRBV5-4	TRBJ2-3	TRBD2	TGTGCCAGCAGCTTGGAACTAGCGGGGCACAGCACAGATACGCAGTATTTT	CASSLELAGHSTDTQYF
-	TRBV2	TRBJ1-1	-	TGTGCCGGGAATCAGGACGGGGCCGCTGCAGCTTTCTTT	CAGNQDGAAAAFF
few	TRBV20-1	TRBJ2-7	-	TGCAGTGCTATCCCCCCGAGGGGCTCCTACGAGCAGTACTTC	CSAIPPRGSYEQYF
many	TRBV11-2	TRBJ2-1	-	TGTGCCAGCTCGGGAGTAGTCTACAATGAGCAGTTCTTC	CASSGVVYNEQFF
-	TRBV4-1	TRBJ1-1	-	TGCGCCAGCAGCCAAGAATTCGGGAGGAACACTGAAGCTTTCTTT	CASSQEFGRNTEAFF
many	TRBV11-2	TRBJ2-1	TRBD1	TGTGCCAGCAGCGCACAGGGGTTTTCCTACAATGAGCAGTTCTTC	CASSAQGFSYNEQFF
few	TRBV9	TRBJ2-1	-	TGTGCCAGCAGCCAGGGGACCCCGGAGAATGAGCAGTTCTTC	CASSQGTPENEQFF
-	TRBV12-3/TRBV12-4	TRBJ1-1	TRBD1	TGTGCCAGCAGCCCCCGGACAGGGATCACTGAAGCTTTCTTT	CASSPRTGITEAFF
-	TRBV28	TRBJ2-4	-	TGTGCCAGCAGTCCCCCGGTGGAGAGCATTCAGTACTTC	CASSPPVESIQYF
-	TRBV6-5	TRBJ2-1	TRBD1	TGTGCCAGCACTTATAGGACAGGGAGCTCCTACAATGAGCAGTTCTTC	CASTYRTGSSYNEQFF
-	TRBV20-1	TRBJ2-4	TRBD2	TGCAGTGCTGGACTAGCGGGGGGGCGGAACATTCAGTACTTC	CSAGLAGGRNIQYF
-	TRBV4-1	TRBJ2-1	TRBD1	TGCGCCAGCAGCCAAGGACAGGGGGGAACCTACGAGCAGTTCTTC	CASSQGQGGTYEQFF
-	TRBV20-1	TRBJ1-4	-	TGCAGTGCTCGCGGACGGGGCGACGGGGAAAAACTGTTTTTT	CSARGRGDGEKLFF
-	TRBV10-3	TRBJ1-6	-	TGTGCCATCAGTGATTGGCTGGGAAATTCACCCCTCCACTTT	CAISDWLGNSPLHF
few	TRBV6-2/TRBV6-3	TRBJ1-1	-	TGTGCCAGCACCCCAAACCTCCTTCTACTGAACACTGAAGCTTTCTTT	CASTPNLLLLNTEAFF
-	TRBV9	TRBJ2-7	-	TGTGCCAGCAGCGTAGCTTTCGGGTACGAGCAGTACTTC	CASSVAFGYEQYF
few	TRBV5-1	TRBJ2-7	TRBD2	TGCGCCAGCAGCGTAGCGGGGGGACGTAGCTCCTACGAGCAGTACTTC	CASSVAGGRSSYEQYF
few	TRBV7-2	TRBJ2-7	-	TGTGCCAGCAGCTTAGGGGGAACAATTGACGAGCAGTACTTC	CASSLGGTIDEQYF
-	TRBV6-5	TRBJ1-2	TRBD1	TGTGCCAGCAGGGGGGGACAGGCCAATGGCTACACCTTC	CASRGGQANGYTF
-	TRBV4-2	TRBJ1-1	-	TGTGCCAGCAGCCAATCACTGGGGGGGACGAACACTGAAGCTTTCTTT	CASSQSLGGTNTEAFF
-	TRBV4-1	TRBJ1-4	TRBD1	TGCGCCAGCAGCCAACCGGGACAGGCTAATGAAAAACTGTTTTTT	CASSQPGQANEKLFF
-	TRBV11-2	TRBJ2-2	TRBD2	TGTGCCAGCAGCTTAGATCGGCTAGCGGGGAACACCGGGGAGCTGTTTTTT	CASSLDRLAGNTGELFF
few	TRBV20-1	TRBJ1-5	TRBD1	TGCAGTGCTACGGGACAGGGGATTAGCAATCAGCCCCAGCATTTT	CSATGQGISNQPQHF
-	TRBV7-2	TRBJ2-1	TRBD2	TGTGCCAGCAGCCCGCGGGGGAGGGACAATGAGCAGTTCTTC	CASSPRGRDNEQFF
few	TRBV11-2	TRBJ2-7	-	TGTGCCAGCAGCCCTATCTACACCAGGCCCTACGAGCAGTACTTC	CASSPIYTRPYEQYF
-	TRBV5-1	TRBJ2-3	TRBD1	TGCGCCAGCCGCTCAGGACAGGAGGTAACAGATACGCAGTATTTT	CASRSGQEVTDTQYF
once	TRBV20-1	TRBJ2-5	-	TGCAGTGTCCGGGAAGGGGCCCGAGAGACCCAGTACTTC	CSVREGARETQYF
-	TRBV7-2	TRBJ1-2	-	TGTGCCAGCAGCTTAGGGGCGGCGAATGATGGCTACACCTTC	CASSLGAANDGYTF
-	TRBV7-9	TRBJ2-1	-	TGTGCCAGCAGCTTAGCCCTGAGCCTCCGGGACGAACCCCTGGCTGAGCAGTTCTTC	CASSLALSLRDEPLAEQFF
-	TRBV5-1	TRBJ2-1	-	TGCGCCAGAAGCGCGGGGACAGATTACAATGAGCAGTTCTTC	CARSAGTDYNEQFF
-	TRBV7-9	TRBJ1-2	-	TGTGCCAGCAGCTTAATCCGCCCTGAAGGGGACTATGGCTACACCTTC	CASSLIRPEGDYGYTF
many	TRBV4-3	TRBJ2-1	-	TGCGCCAGCAGCCAAGATAAAGTTGGAGACAGCTACAATGAGCAGTTCTTC	CASSQDKVGDSYNEQFF
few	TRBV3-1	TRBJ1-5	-	TGTGCCAGCAGCCAAGATCCGCAGAGCAATCAGCCCCAGCATTTT	CASSQDPQSNQPQHF
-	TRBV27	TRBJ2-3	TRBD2	TGTGCCAGCAGTTACGCTAGCGGGACCAGCACAGATACGCAGTATTTT	CASSYASGTSTDTQYF
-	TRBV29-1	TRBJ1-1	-	TGCAGCGGATGGGACACCCTGAACACTGAAGCTTTCTTT	CSGWDTLNTEAFF
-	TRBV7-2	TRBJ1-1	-	TGTGCCTGTTCGGAGGGGATGAAGAATGAAGCTTTCTTT	CACSEGMKNEAFF
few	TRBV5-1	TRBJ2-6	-	TGCGCCAGCAGCTTGGGGCAAGAGGCCAACGTCCTGACTTTC	CASSLGQEANVLTF
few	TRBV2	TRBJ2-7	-	TGTGCCAGCAGTGAAGCTTCCCTAGTCGGCGAGCAGTACTTC	CASSEASLVGEQYF
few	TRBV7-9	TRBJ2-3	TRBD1	TGTGCCAGCAGCTCCCCGGGACAGGGTATCGGTACACAGTATTTT	CASSSPGQGIGTQYF
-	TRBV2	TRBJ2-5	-	TGTGCCAGCAGTTTCGACTGGGGGGAGACCCAGTACTTC	CASSFDWGETQYF
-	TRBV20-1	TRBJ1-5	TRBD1	TGCAGTGCCCCCGACAGGGCCAATCAGCCCCAGCATTTT	CSAPDRANQPQHF
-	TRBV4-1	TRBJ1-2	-	TGCGCCAGCAGCCAACCTTTTTATGGCTACACCTTC	CASSQPFYGYTF
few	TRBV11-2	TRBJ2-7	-	TGTGCCAGCAGCTTAGTGGTGCTGGGGGTCGAGCAGTACTTC	CASSLVVLGVEQYF
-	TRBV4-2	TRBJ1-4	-	TGTGCCAGCAGCTTCCGCCGGGACCGAGATGAAAAACTGTTTTTT	CASSFRRDRDEKLFF
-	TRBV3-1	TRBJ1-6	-	TGTGCCAGCAGCCAGCTTATAGAACGGGGCGGCTCCTATAATTCACCCCTCCACTTT	CASSQLIERGGSYNSPLHF
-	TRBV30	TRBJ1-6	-	TGTGCCTGGACCCTTTCGGGGGACCGGTCACCCCTCCACTTT	CAWTLSGDRSPLHF
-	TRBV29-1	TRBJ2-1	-	TGCAGCGTCGAACTTGGGGACGGCCGCTACAATGAGCAGTTCTTC	CSVELGDGRYNEQFF